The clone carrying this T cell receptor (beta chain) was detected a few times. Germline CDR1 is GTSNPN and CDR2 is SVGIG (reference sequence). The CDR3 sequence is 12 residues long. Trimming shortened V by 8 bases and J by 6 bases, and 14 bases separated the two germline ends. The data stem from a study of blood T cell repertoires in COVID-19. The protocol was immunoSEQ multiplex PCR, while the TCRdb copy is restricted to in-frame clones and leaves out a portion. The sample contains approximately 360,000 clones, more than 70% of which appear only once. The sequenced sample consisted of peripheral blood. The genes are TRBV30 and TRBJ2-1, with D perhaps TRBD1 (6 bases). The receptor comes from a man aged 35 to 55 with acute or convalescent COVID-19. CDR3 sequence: CAGATGRNEQFF. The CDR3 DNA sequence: TGTGCCGGGGCCACAGGGCGCAATGAGCAGTTCTTC.